This section outlines one T cell receptor (beta chain) sequence together with its context. In the source study's methods: Estimation of nucleated cell counts relied on the amplification of reference gene primers. Only in-frame clones appear in the TCRdb table, and some are missing; sequencing was by immunoSEQ multiplex PCR. D and trimming come from the DNA, and the V and J calls and clone size come from that table. The profile shows roughly 93,000 clones, 80% to 90% of them singletons. This entry belongs to a study of blood T cell repertoires in COVID-19. Study-level background: Sites across the United States, Italy and Spain contributed samples from acute and convalescent COVID-19. Sources were T cells, B-cell-depleted T cells, or PBMCs; the material itself was cDNA or gDNA.

Per the germline V gene, CDR1 is MNHEY and CDR2 is SMNVEV (reference sequence). The CDR3 is made up of 13 amino acids. Trimming took 5 bases from V and 7 from J; bases not matched to a gene: 5. The sample comprised peripheral blood. This sequence was found in a man aged 45 to 65 with acute or convalescent COVID-19. The chain combines TRBV27 with TRBJ1-5; 7 positions agree with TRBD1. The CDR3 protein is CASSPGGGQPQHF. As DNA, the CDR3 is TGTGCCAGCAGTCCAGGGGGTGGACAGCCCCAGCATTTT.